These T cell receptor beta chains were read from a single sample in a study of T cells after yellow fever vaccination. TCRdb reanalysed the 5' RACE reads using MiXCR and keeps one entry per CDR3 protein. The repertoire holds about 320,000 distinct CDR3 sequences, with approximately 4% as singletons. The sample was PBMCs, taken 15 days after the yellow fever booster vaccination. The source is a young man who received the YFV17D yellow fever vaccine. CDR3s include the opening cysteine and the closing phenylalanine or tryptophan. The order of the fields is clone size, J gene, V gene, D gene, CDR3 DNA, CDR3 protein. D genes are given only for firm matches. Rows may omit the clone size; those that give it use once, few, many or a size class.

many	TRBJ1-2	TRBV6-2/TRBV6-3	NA	TGTGCCAGCAGTTCGCGGACAGAATCACCATCTCGTGGCTACACCTTC	CASSSRTESPSRGYTF
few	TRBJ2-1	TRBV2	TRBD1	TGTGCCAGCAGTGACAGGGGGCGATTTAGAGATGAGCAGTTCTTC	CASSDRGRFRDEQFF
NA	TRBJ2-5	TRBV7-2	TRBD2	TGTGCCAGCAGCTTAAGTTTAGCGGGGGCACAAGAGACCCAGTACTTC	CASSLSLAGAQETQYF
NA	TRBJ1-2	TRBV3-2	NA	TGTGCCAGCAGCCAGCCGCTCGGGGTCGGCTACACCTTC	CASSQPLGVGYTF
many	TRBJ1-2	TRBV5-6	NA	TGTGCCAGCAACCCAGGCTATGGCTACACCTTC	CASNPGYGYTF
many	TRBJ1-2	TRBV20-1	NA	TGCAGTGCTAAGATTAATGGGGGCTATGGCTACACCTTC	CSAKINGGYGYTF
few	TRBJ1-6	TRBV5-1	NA	TGCGCCAGCAGCTGGGACCTTGGCTCACCCCTCCACTTT	CASSWDLGSPLHF
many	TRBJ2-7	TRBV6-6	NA	TGTGCCAGCAGTTACTCGACTGGATCCGAGCAGTACTTC	CASSYSTGSEQYF
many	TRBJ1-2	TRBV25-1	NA	TGTGCCAGCAGTGAAAAGGTTCAGCCTCGAGGCTACACCTTC	CASSEKVQPRGYTF
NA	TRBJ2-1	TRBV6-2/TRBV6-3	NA	TGTGCCAGCAGTCAACCCACAGGACCAAGCTCCTACAATGAGCAGTTCTTC	CASSQPTGPSSYNEQFF
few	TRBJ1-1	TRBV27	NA	TGTGCCAGCAGTCCGCCGGCGGAGAACACTGAAGCTTTCTTT	CASSPPAENTEAFF
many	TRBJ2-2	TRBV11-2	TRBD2	TGTGCCAGCAGCTCTCCAAAGCGGGGGCCTTCCCCCTTCACCGGGGAGCTGTTTTTT	CASSSPKRGPSPFTGELFF
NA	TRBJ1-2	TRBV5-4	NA	TGTGCCAGCAGCTTGGGGGCAGCAGCTAACTATGGCTACACCTTC	CASSLGAAANYGYTF
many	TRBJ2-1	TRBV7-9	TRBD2	TGTGCCAGCAGCCCCCGACGGGGGGGCTCCTACAATGAGCAGTTCTTC	CASSPRRGGSYNEQFF
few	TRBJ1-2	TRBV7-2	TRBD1	TGTGCCAGCAGCATAGACAGGGAGGTTGGCTACACCTTC	CASSIDREVGYTF
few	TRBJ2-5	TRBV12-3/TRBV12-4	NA	TGTGCCAGCAGTCTTCACTTCGGCCAAGAGACCCAGTACTTC	CASSLHFGQETQYF
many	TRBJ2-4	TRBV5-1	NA	TGCGCCAGCAGCTTGGGATGGGGGCAAGCCAAAAACATTCAGTACTTC	CASSLGWGQAKNIQYF
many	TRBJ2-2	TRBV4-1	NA	TGCGCCAGCAGCCAGGTGTTCAGCTACACCGGGGAGCTGTTTTTT	CASSQVFSYTGELFF